This T cell receptor (beta chain) appears in the sequencing data of a study of spatial heterogeneity in lung cancer. Study details: Alpha-chain sequences were detected in numbers that were consistently lower than beta-chain sequences.

Time point: sample taken at primary tumor resection. MiXCR was run by TCRdb on the 5' RACE reads, yielding one entry per CDR3 protein. This sample has roughly 80,000 distinct CDR3 sequences, with approximately 8% found just once. This clonotype was observed at least ten times. Trimming took off 7 bases at V and 1 base at J, with 8 bases between the two ends. Germline CDR1 reads SNHLY; CDR2 reads FYNNEI. The CDR3 has 13 amino acids. This receptor was obtained from a male donor with early-stage non-small cell lung cancer. Sequences were derived from PBMCs, sampled at surgery. The rearrangement joins TRBV2 to TRBJ2-4; D ambiguous. The CDR3 region is CASKGWAKNIQYF. For the CDR3, the DNA is TGTGCCAGCAAAGGGTGGGCCAAAAACATTCAGTACTTC.